This passage covers 29 T cell receptor beta chains from one sample sequenced in a study of tissue T cells after allogeneic stem cell transplantation. Time point denoted: mouse harvest day 14 after allogeneic transplant. The graft held 10^6 splenic CD5+ T cells and 10^7 T-cell-depleted bone marrow cells. The repertoire was sequenced with immunoSEQ multiplex PCR; TCRdb's copy has only in-frame clones and lacks some. The table includes roughly 3,300 clones, over 40% detected once. Sequencing was performed on gut tissue. The receptors stem from a female BALB/c mouse given C57BL/6 T cells with graft-versus-host disease after an allogeneic hematopoietic cell transplant.

In regard to this clone: The gene names given are mouse names. Read coverage stops 1 residue before the CDR3 terminus; the germline J gene supplies the remainder. The chain employs TRBV23 and TRBJ2-3; TRBD1 was called by the table and not checked on the DNA. CDR3 length: 15 amino acids. The germline CDR1 and CDR2 sequences are KGHTA and FQNQQP. CDR3: CSSSRGQGAAETLYF. Incomplete CDR3 DNA: TGCTCCAGCAGTCGGGGACAGGGGGCTGCAGAAACGCTGTAT.

This clone was observed a single time. Genes and germline come from the mouse. The read is 1 residue too short to cover the CDR3 end, so that end is filled in from the germline J gene. This sequence joins TRBV20 and TRBJ2-5, with TRBD2 matching over 11 bases. The germline CDR1 and CDR2 sequences are GFQATS and STVNSAI. The CDR3 contains 17 residues. V lost 0 bases and J lost 0; bases outside the gene matches: 5. CDR3 protein: CGARDDWGGFNQDTQYF. Partial CDR3 DNA: TGTGGTGCTAGGGATGACTGGGGGGGGTTTAACCAAGACACCCAGTAC.

Comment on this clone: Each gene name is a mouse one. The read ends 1 residue early relative to the CDR3; the germline J gene fills the gap. This chain joins TRBV26 and TRBJ1-4; D unclear. CDR1 is KGHPV, CDR2 FQNQEV, per germline (reference sequence). This CDR3 comprises 14 residues. Trimming left V 4 bases short and J 0 bases short, with 6 bases between. The DNA read from the CDR3 is TGTGCCAGCAGTCGGCCCCTTTCCAACGAAAGATTATTT. It encodes CASSRPLSNERLF. The entire CDR3 sequence reads CASSRPLSNERLFF.

As concerns this clone: The gene names here belong to mouse. The read terminates 1 residue before the CDR3 end, so the remaining end is supplied by the germline J gene. The chain uses TRBV13-2 and TRBJ1-5; 12 bases agree with TRBD1. This CDR3 is 15 amino acids long. CDR1 is NNHNN and CDR2 is SYGAGS in the germline V gene (reference sequence). Trimming at V came to 2 bases and at J to 6 bases, leaving 3 bases not matched to a gene. The CDR3 here is CASGEPGQGAQAPLF. The sequenced part of the CDR3 DNA is TGTGCCAGCGGTGAGCCGGGACAGGGGGCCCAGGCTCCGCTT.

In regard to this clone: Mouse gene names apply. The CDR3 extends 1 residue past the end of the read, so its final part is completed from the germline J gene. This chain links TRBV3 with TRBJ2-4, with 7 bases identical to TRBD2. Unmatched junction bases numbered 7, after V lost 4 bases and J lost 0 bases. Per germline, CDR1 SNHLY and CDR2 FYNGKV (reference sequence). There are 16 residues in the CDR3. The sequenced CDR3 bases are TGTGCCAGCAGCTCGGGGGGGGGTTATAGTCAAAACACCTTGTAC. Translated: CASSSGGGYSQNTLY. The full-length CDR3 reads as CASSSGGGYSQNTLYF.

Comment on this clone: The gene symbols are mouse symbols. The read finishes 1 residue shy of the CDR3 end, and the germline J gene is used to complete it. The chain couples TRBV3 to TRBJ1-1; TRBD1 aligns across 11 bases. The CDR3 has 13 residues. CDR1 SNHLY and CDR2 FYNGKV come from the germline V gene (reference sequence). With V trimmed by 8 bases and J by 5 bases, 4 bases remained unmatched. The DNA read from the CDR3 is TGTGCCAGCGCCGGGACAGGGGGGACAGAAGTCTTC. As protein: CASAGTGGTEVF. The whole CDR3 protein is CASAGTGGTEVFF.

On this clone itself: The genes and germline here are from mouse. Read coverage stops 1 residue before the CDR3 terminus; the germline J gene supplies the remainder. The chain carries TRBV15 and TRBJ2-4; the D gene could be TRBD1 or TRBD2 (5 bases each). Germline V gene sequence: CDR1 SGHND, CDR2 FRSKSL. Trimming stripped 1 base from V and 3 bases from J, with 5 bases between. This CDR3 is built from 13 residues. CDR3 DNA, as far as it was read: TGTGCCAGCAGTTTAGGGGGGCAAAACACCTTGTAC. Residues: CASSLGGQNTLY. The whole CDR3 protein is CASSLGGQNTLYF.

Turning to this clone: Mouse gene names apply. Read coverage stops 1 residue before the CDR3 terminus; the germline J gene supplies the remainder. The chain is built from TRBV23 and TRBJ1-2. In germline, CDR1 is KGHTA, CDR2 FQNQQP. The CDR3 contains 14 residues. Partial CDR3 DNA: TGCTCCAGCAGTCAAGGCATATCAAACTCCGACTACACC. It specifies CSSSQGISNSDYT. In full, the CDR3 reads CSSSQGISNSDYTF.

This clone was seen a few times. Mouse gene names and germline throughout. The CDR3 end is not reached by the read, which stops 1 residue before it; the germline J gene fills it in. The V and J genes are TRBV12-1 and TRBJ1-5; D is unclear. V was shortened by 2 bases and J by 0 bases, with 10 bases between the two germline ends. Germline assignment: CDR1 SGHSN and CDR2 HYEKVE. CDR3 size: 15 residues. The CDR3 protein is CASSPSQNNNQAPLF. CDR3 bases read: TGTGCCAGCTCTCCGTCACAGAATAACAACCAGGCTCCGCTT.

This clone was seen a handful of times. Mouse germline and gene names are used. The read ends 1 residue early relative to the CDR3; the germline J gene fills the gap. This chain links TRBV4 with TRBJ2-2; D is ambiguous. CDR1 is LGHDT and CDR2 is YNNKQL in the germline V gene (reference sequence). The CDR3 length is 13 residues. Deletions cut 4 bases from V and 1 base from J, with 4 bases between. CDR3 bases read: TGTGCCAGCAGCTGGGTAAACACCGGGCAGCTCTAC. Translation: CASSWVNTGQLY. The entire CDR3 sequence reads CASSWVNTGQLYF.

Concerning this clone itself: Gene names and germline match the mouse. The CDR3 is cut off 1 residue early in the read; its end comes from the germline J gene. The chain has TRBV3 and TRBJ1-3, with D hard to call. The CDR3 length is 14 residues. Germline V lookup: CDR1 SNHLY, CDR2 FYNGKV (reference sequence). Trimming removed 0 bases from V and 0 bases from J, with 3 bases in between. CDR3 DNA, as far as it was read: TGTGCCAGCAGCTTAGCCAATTCTGGAAATACGCTCTAT. Amino acids: CASSLANSGNTLY. The complete CDR3 reads CASSLANSGNTLYF.

As to this clone: Germline and genes: mouse. The CDR3 end is not reached by the read, which stops 1 residue before it; the germline J gene fills it in. The rearrangement uses TRBV12-2 and TRBJ1-1; D may be TRBD1 (6 bases). The V and J ends lost 2 bases and 0 bases respectively, with 9 bases between them. CDR1 SGHLS and CDR2 HYDKME come from the germline V gene. This CDR3 has 14 amino acids. The CDR3 DNA, read in part, is TGTGCCAGCTCTCCGGGACAAACAAACACAGAAGTCTTC. It specifies CASSPGQTNTEVF. The entire CDR3 sequence reads CASSPGQTNTEVFF.

For this clone: Mouse gene names apply. The CDR3 end falls 1 residue outside the read, so it is completed with the germline J gene. The chain is built from TRBV31 and TRBJ2-3; 9 nucleotides agree with TRBD2. The germline V gene has CDR1 GKSSPN and CDR2 SITVG. J gave up 1 base and V 5 bases, and 1 base lay outside the gene matches. The CDR3 length is 13 residues. The CDR3 here is CAWGDWGAETLYF. The DNA read from the CDR3 is TGTGCCTGGGGGGACTGGGGTGCAGAAACGCTGTAT.

In this sample, this clone is medium-sized (0.01 to 0.1%). Any gene name here is a mouse gene name. The read falls 1 residue short of the CDR3 end, and the missing part is taken from the germline J gene. The chain combines TRBV12-1 with TRBJ2-4, with 8 bases identical to TRBD2. Looked up from germline, CDR1 is SGHSN and CDR2 is HYEKVE. CDR3 length equals 14 residues. V shed 5 bases and J 0 bases; nucleotides not matched to a gene: 3. CDR3 DNA (partial): TGTGCCAGCTTCGACTGGGGTAGTCAAAACACCTTGTAC. This gives the protein CASFDWGSQNTLY. The entire CDR3 sequence reads CASFDWGSQNTLYF.

This clone turned up a few times. Gene names and germline refer to mouse. Sequencing ends 1 residue short of the CDR3 end; the germline J gene provides the rest. V is TRBV16 and J is TRBJ1-6; TRBD1 matches at 9 bases. TRBJ1-6 is identified as an open reading frame with a role that is uncertain. This CDR3 comprises 14 residues. V lost 5 bases to trimming and J lost 9 bases; unmatched junction nucleotides: 5. Germline-derived CDR1 and CDR2 are SGHSA and FRNQAP. CDR3 bases read: TGTGCAAGCAGCCCGACAGGGGGTATTTCGCCCCTCTAC. This sequence encodes CASSPTGGISPLY. In full, the CDR3 reads CASSPTGGISPLYF.

Details on this clone: Each gene name is a mouse one. The read is 1 residue too short to cover the CDR3 end, so that end is filled in from the germline J gene. The chain carries TRBV5 and TRBJ2-2, with D uncertain. V lost 3 bases and J 4 bases, leaving 3 bases between the germline ends. The CDR3 covers 12 residues. Per germline, CDR1 LGHNA and CDR2 YNLKQL (reference sequence). The CDR3 DNA, read in part, is TGTGCCAGCAGCCAGTCCACCGGGCAGCTCTAC. It codes for CASSQSTGQLY. The CDR3 in full is CASSQSTGQLYF.

A note on this clone: Gene names refer to mouse genes. Sequencing ends 1 residue short of the CDR3 end; the germline J gene provides the rest. This chain connects TRBV13-1 to TRBJ2-2; D is unclear. Germline CDR1 and CDR2: NSHNY and SYGAGN. Trimming pared 0 bases from V and 1 base from J, leaving 4 bases between. There are 14 residues in the CDR3. The CDR3 is CASSDARNTGQLYF. Incomplete CDR3 DNA: TGTGCCAGCAGTGATGCCAGAAACACCGGGCAGCTCTAC.

As for this clone: Each gene name is a mouse one. The CDR3 end falls 1 residue outside the read, so it is completed with the germline J gene. V gene TRBV13-2 combines with J gene TRBJ2-7; possibly TRBD1 or TRBD2 for D (6 bases each). The length of the CDR3 is 12 residues. Germline V lookup: CDR1 NNHNN, CDR2 SYGAGS (reference sequence). Trimming cost V 3 bases and J 7 bases, with 11 bases left between them. The CDR3 loop reads CASGGGGWEQYF. Partial CDR3 DNA: TGTGCCAGCGGTGGAGGGGGGTGGGAACAGTAC.

With regard to this clone: Gene names follow the mouse nomenclature. Read coverage stops 1 residue before the CDR3 terminus; the germline J gene supplies the remainder. The chain joins TRBV3 to TRBJ2-7, with TRBD2 matching over 12 bases. Germline V gene lookup returns CDR1 SNHLY and CDR2 FYNGKV (reference sequence). V trimming: 5 bases; J trimming: 6 bases; junction bases outside the gene matches: 5. The CDR3 loop spans 14 amino acids. The CDR3 DNA, read in part, is TGTGCCAGCAGCCTCCGGGACTGGGGGGTTGAACAGTAC. Its translation is CASSLRDWGVEQY. The whole CDR3 region reads CASSLRDWGVEQYF.

This clone was counted a few times. Gene names and germline refer to mouse. The missing CDR3 end, 1 residue past where the read stops, is filled in from the germline J gene. Within the sample, other DNA sequences also encode this same CDR3. The J gene is TRBJ1-1, the V gene TRBV26; D call uncertain. The CDR3 covers 12 residues. V lost 3 bases and J lost 1, with 3 bases in between. Germline V gene lookup returns CDR1 KGHPV and CDR2 FQNQEV (reference sequence). Partial CDR3 DNA: TGTGCCAGCAGTCTAGGGAACACAGAAGTCTTC. This encodes CASSLGNTEVF. The whole CDR3 region reads CASSLGNTEVFF.

By share of the sample, this clone is large (0.1 to 1%). Genes and germline are mouse. The read gets to within 1 residue of the CDR3 end, and the germline J gene fills in the rest. The V gene is TRBV13-3, the J gene TRBJ2-2, with D unclear. The CDR3 is made up of 13 amino acids. Germline lookup yields CDR1 NNHDY and CDR2 SYVADS. The V end lost 3 bases, the J end lost 4 bases, and 7 bases lay between the germline ends. CDR3: CASSAGPTGQLYF. Incomplete CDR3 DNA: TGTGCCAGCAGTGCCGGGCCCACCGGGCAGCTCTAC.

This clone was detected only a few times. These gene names are mouse names. The CDR3 end lies 1 residue beyond the end of the read and is filled in from the germline J gene. This chain connects TRBV26 to TRBJ2-5, with D perhaps given as TRBD1 or TRBD2 (5 bases each). V was trimmed by 8 bases and J by 2 bases, leaving 17 bases between them. The germline V gene has CDR1 KGHPV and CDR2 FQNQEV (reference sequence). The CDR3 is 15 amino acids. CDR3: CASSRGAGGQDTQYF. The sequenced part of the CDR3 DNA is TGTGCCAGCTCCCGCGGGGCTGGCGGCCAAGACACCCAGTAC.

In regard to this clone: Each gene name is a mouse one. The read gets to within 1 residue of the CDR3 end, and the germline J gene fills in the rest. The V call is TRBV17, the J call TRBJ2-5; 11 nucleotides match TRBD1. V shed 1 base and J 1 base; nucleotides not matched to a gene: 7. The CDR3 contains 18 residues. Germline-derived CDR1 and CDR2 are MNHDT and YYDKIL. The CDR3 region is CASSRGGTGGRDQDTQYF. The sequenced part of the CDR3 DNA is TGTGCTAGCAGTAGAGGGGGGACAGGGGGAAGGGACCAAGACACCCAGTAC.

This clone was observed a few times. The genes are named according to mouse. The CDR3 is cut off 1 residue early in the read; its end comes from the germline J gene. The chain carries TRBV26 and TRBJ1-4; the match to TRBD1 covers 9 bases. Germline loops: CDR1 KGHPV, CDR2 FQNQEV (reference sequence). CDR3 length equals 15 residues. V shed 5 bases, J shed 2 bases, and the junction held 3 bases outside the gene matches. The CDR3 sequence is CASSSQGASNERLFF. The covered CDR3 bases are TGTGCCAGCAGTTCACAGGGGGCCTCCAACGAAAGATTATTT.

On this clone: The gene symbols are mouse symbols. The read ends 1 residue shy of where the CDR3 ends; the end is completed using the germline J gene. This rearrangement joins TRBV12-1 to TRBJ2-3; 7 bases are shared with TRBD2. The CDR3 extends over 16 amino acids. In germline, CDR1 is SGHSN, CDR2 HYEKVE. The V segment lost 0 bases and the J segment 0 bases; nucleotides outside the gene matches: 5. CDR3 DNA, as far as it was read: TGTGCCAGCTCTCTCGTCTGGGGGAGTAGTGCAGAAACGCTGTAT. It is translated as CASSLVWGSSAETLY. The CDR3 in its entirety is CASSLVWGSSAETLYF.

As for this clone: Genes here carry mouse names. The read halts 1 residue ahead of the CDR3 end, with the missing end drawn from the germline J gene. This rearrangement joins TRBV2 to TRBJ2-5, with D possibly called TRBD1 or TRBD2 (5 bases each). In germline, CDR1 is LGHNA, CDR2 YSYQKL. V lost 0 bases and J 6 bases, leaving 10 bases between the germline ends. This CDR3 spans 14 amino acids. The chain's CDR3 is CASSQDQGADTQYF. CDR3 bases read: TGTGCCAGCAGCCAAGATCAAGGGGCGGACACCCAGTAC.

By proportion, this clone is medium-sized. The gene names here belong to mouse. The CDR3 end falls 1 residue outside the read, so it is completed with the germline J gene. This chain connects TRBV2 to TRBJ2-7; 9 bases map to TRBD1. V dropped 0 bases and J dropped 3; count of bases not matched to a gene: 3. Germline assignment: CDR1 LGHNA and CDR2 YSYQKL. The CDR3 covers 15 residues. The DNA read from the CDR3 is TGTGCCAGCAGCCAAGACGGGACAGGGTTCTATGAACAGTAC. Protein sequence: CASSQDGTGFYEQY. The complete CDR3 protein is CASSQDGTGFYEQYF.

Concerning this clone: Gene and germline names: mouse. Incomplete CDR3 DNA: TGTGCCAGCAGCTTCACAATTTCCAACGAAAGATTATTT. Translation: CASSFTISNERLF. The CDR3, in full, reads CASSFTISNERLFF. The chain recombines TRBV3 with TRBJ1-4; D ambiguous. Read sequence stops 1 residue before the CDR3 end, and the germline J gene provides the missing end. V was shortened by 3 bases and J by 0 bases, with 5 bases between the two germline ends. This CDR3 has 14 amino acids. Germline CDR1 reads SNHLY; CDR2 reads FYNGKV (reference sequence). The full variable domain, completed using reference TRBV3 and TRBJ1-4, is GPKVLQIPSHQIIDMGQMVTLNCDPVSNHLYFYWYKQILGQQMEFLVNFYNGKVMEKSKLFKDQFSVERPDGSYFTLKIQPTALEDSAVYFCASSFTISNERLFFGHGTKLSVL.

Comments on this clone: The gene names given are mouse names. The read gets to within 1 residue of the CDR3 end, and the germline J gene fills in the rest. This chain joins TRBV26 and TRBJ1-3; 8 bases match TRBD1. Trimming cost V 6 bases and J 2 bases; bases outside gene matches: 3. The CDR3 loop spans 14 amino acids. Germline V lookup: CDR1 KGHPV, CDR2 FQNQEV (reference sequence). The CDR3 bases that were read are TGTGCCAGCAGCCTCAGGGGGCCTGGAAATACGCTCTAT. Translation: CASSLRGPGNTLY. The CDR3 reads in full as CASSLRGPGNTLYF.